The entry that follows covers one TCR beta chain sequence. The sample originates from a study of blood T cell repertoires in COVID-19. Whole-study context: Sites across the United States, Italy and Spain contributed samples from acute and convalescent COVID-19. The cDNA or gDNA used as material had been derived from T cells, B-cell-depleted T cells, or PBMCs.

In the study's own analysis: Amplification with reference gene primers provided the estimates of nucleated cell counts. The repertoire was sequenced with immunoSEQ multiplex PCR; TCRdb's copy has only in-frame clones and lacks some. From that table come the V and J calls and clone size; the DNA was used to work out D and trimming. The data contain 30,000 to 40,000 clones, 91% of them seen just once; the ten biggest clones take up 5.5% to 7%. The CDR3 loop spans 14 amino acids. Germline V gene data show CDR1 as LGHDT and CDR2 as YNNKEL (reference sequence). V lost 4 bases, J lost 5 bases, and 11 bases lay in between.

The V gene is TRBV3-1 (or the pseudogene TRBV3-2), the J gene TRBJ2-2; D is possibly TRBD2 (6 bases). The receptor was isolated from a woman of 80 years or more with acute or convalescent COVID-19. Sequenced input: peripheral blood. The CDR3 nucleotides are TGTGCCAGCAGCCTGGAGGGGACGACCGGGGAGCTGTTTTTT. Its translation: CASSLEGTTGELFF.